This TCR beta chain was sequenced in a study of CD8 T cells in ankylosing spondylitis. Overall study findings and caveats: One TCR beta motif, made up of roughly 8 highly homologous variants, appeared characteristic of ankylosing spondylitis blood. Prior literature has documented some motif variants in synovial fluid and blood from reactive arthritis. Enrichment of disease-linked clones was reportedly significant in matched ankylosing spondylitis synovial fluid.

This clonotype was counted many times. Its antigen is as yet unknown. Germline loops: CDR1 SGDLS, CDR2 YYNGEE. The CDR3 is made up of 20 amino acids. The V and J ends lost 0 bases and 4 bases, in that order; junction bases with no gene match: 15. The authors made TCR beta libraries by quantitative 5'-RACE with molecular barcodes. A single record per CDR3 protein comes from TCRdb applying MiXCR to the 5' RACE reads. The table includes roughly 38,000 distinct CDR3 sequences, less than 4% detected once. The chain links TRBV9 to TRBJ2-3, with TRBD1 identical over 12 bases. This sequence was found in a male donor with ankylosing spondylitis or in good health (not recorded which). The sample comprised blood, either unsorted or a sorted T cell fraction (not recorded which). The CDR3 region is CASSVGPSGTGGVGADTQYF. The CDR3 nucleotides are TGTGCCAGCAGCGTAGGCCCTTCCGGGACAGGGGGCGTCGGGGCAGATACGCAGTATTTT. The variable domain in full, with the rest retrieved from reference TRBV9 and TRBJ2-3, is DSGVTQTPKHLITATGQRVTLRCSPRSGDLSVYWYQQSLDQGLQFLIQYYNGEERAKGNILERFSAQQFPDLHSELNLSSLELGDSALYFCASSVGPSGTGGVGADTQYFGPGTRLTVL.